This T cell receptor (beta chain) originates from a study of CDR3 diversity in severe acne. This clonotype was recorded at least ten times. The CDR3 runs 14 residues. Germline loops: CDR1 SGHVS, CDR2 FQNEAQ. V gave up 1 base and J gave up 6 bases; unmatched junction bases: 2. TCRdb re-called the PCR reads with MiXCR, one entry per CDR3 protein. The top ten hold under 14% of the sample, which has more than 80,000 distinct CDR3 sequences, around 54% seen once. The V gene is TRBV7-8, the J gene TRBJ2-1, with 8 nucleotides matching TRBD2. This clonotype was obtained from a male donor with severe acne vulgaris. Sequenced: blood. The CDR3 region has the DNA TGTGCCAGCAGCTTAGTACTAGCGGTCAATGAGCAGTTCTTC. Protein product: CASSLVLAVNEQFF.